This paragraph covers one TCR beta chain sequence. There were likely unrecorded immune exposures, though donors were nominally healthy when sampled. This entry comes from a study of cytomegalovirus exposure and HLA in healthy donors. Primers included in the PCR were 60 Vbeta and 13 Jbeta primers. The protocol was immunoSEQ multiplex PCR, while the TCRdb copy is restricted to in-frame clones and leaves out a portion. The data contain under 35,000 clones, about three fifths of them singletons. This TCR came from a man in his fifties in good health and CMV-seropositive. Sample: PBMCs.

In nucleotides, the CDR3 is TGTGCCAGCAGTTGGGACAGTCGGTCCACTGAAGCTTTCTTT. This codes for CASSWDSRSTEAFF. The chain is built from TRBV27 and TRBJ1-1, with 7 bases fitting TRBD1. Germline-derived CDR1 and CDR2 are MNHEY and SMNVEV (reference sequence). The CDR3 has 14 amino acids. Germline trimming cut 4 bases from V and 4 bases from J; bases unmatched to any gene: 6.